These T cell receptor beta chains were read from a single sample in a study of technical replicates of blood from a few donors. Produced via immunoSEQ multiplex PCR; TCRdb's table is partial and in-frame only. The sample shows about 81,000 clones, approximately 95% of them seen only once. The sequenced sample consisted of T cells isolated from PBMCs. Source of these receptors: a human donor in good health. Both conserved end residues are trimmed from each CDR3. Size values are once, few and many counts, or a class for expanded clones, and some rows have none.

>TRBJ2-1|TRBV27|.
ASSSWDSYNEQF
>TRBJ1-1|TRBV29-1|.
SAAGGQGVTEAF
>TRBJ2-1|TRBV7-3|.
ASSLTTSGSYNEQF
>TRBJ2-2|TRBV4-2|.
ASSQDYPGGTTGELF
>TRBJ1-1|TRBV4-1|.
ASSQEIRGLNTEAF
>TRBJ2-3|TRBV11-2|.
ASSSIHGSTDTQY
>TRBJ1-5|TRBV19|few
ASTLTENQPQH
>TRBJ1-1|TRBV23-1|.
ASSPSRGSFQLMNTEAF
>TRBJ2-3|TRBV7-9|.
ASSLTVDTQY
>TRBJ2-7|TRBV6-6|.
ASSYSKDTHSYEQY
>TRBJ1-5|TRBV11-2|.
ASSLAANQPQH
>TRBJ1-2|TRBV14|.
ASIRTGVSFAYGYT
>TRBJ1-1|TRBV10-1|.
ASSDGSTEAF
>TRBJ2-4|TRBV6-5|.
ASSSGEGIQY
>TRBJ2-7|TRBV19|.
ASRPGQGFYEQY
>TRBJ2-2|TRBV5-1|.
ASSLSGTGYTGELF
>TRBJ2-7|TRBV27|.
ASSFSGVAYEQY
>TRBJ2-5|TRBV11-2|.
ASSPRGEAGETQY
>TRBJ1-3|TRBV5-1|.
ASSLAGSSGNTIY
>TRBJ1-5|TRBV28|.
ASRRMRGSNQPQH
>TRBJ2-7|TRBV6-5|.
ASSYSAGLLSYEQY
>TRBJ2-5|TRBV4-2|.
ASSLLAGGLEETQY
>TRBJ2-3|TRBV5-1|.
ASSLQGDTDTQY
>TRBJ1-5|TRBV2|.
ASSETGHQGNQPQH
>TRBJ2-3|TRBV15|.
ATSRVGGSTQY
>TRBJ2-5|TRBV7-9|.
ASSPDRAKETQY
>TRBJ2-2|TRBV9|.
ASSVSGFTGELF
>TRBJ2-2|TRBV11-2|.
ASSPQVPNTGELF
>TRBJ2-7|TRBV7-6|.
ASSLDRELPYEQY
>TRBJ1-1|TRBV4-1|.
ASSPTGGANTEAF
>TRBJ2-5|TRBV5-1|.
ASSLAVDRRGETQY
>TRBJ2-3|TRBV5-6|.
ASSFQRGSDTQY
>TRBJ2-7|TRBV6-1|.
ASSLGQSYEQY
>TRBJ2-3|TRBV4-2|once
ASSLRDFDTDTQY
>TRBJ2-6|TRBV15|.
ATSRDGAPSGANVLT
>TRBJ2-2|TRBV2|.
ASRASVTTGELF
>TRBJ2-7|TRBV10-3|.
ATWDRGHEQY
>TRBJ1-4|TRBV30|.
AWRYQGEKLF
>TRBJ1-2|TRBV29-1|.
SAKIGGSYT
>TRBJ1-1|TRBV10-2|.
ASRYPEGTEAF
>TRBJ2-7|TRBV18|.
ASSLTGQGAIEQY
>TRBJ1-5|TRBV6-5|.
ASRTDQPQH
>TRBJ1-1|TRBV13|.
ASSHKTPEAF
>TRBJ2-2|TRBV27|.
ASSPRQGTGELF
>TRBJ1-1|TRBV6-5|.
ASAPHPNTEAF
>TRBJ2-1|TRBV7-9|.
ASTLGQANEQF
>TRBJ2-1|TRBV30|.
AWTYRTYNEQF
>TRBJ2-5|TRBV7-9|once
ASSSSKRDIYQETQY
>TRBJ2-2|TRBV10-3|.
AISVTNTGELF
>TRBJ1-2|TRBV27|.
ASNTRDRESENT
>TRBJ2-1|TRBV6-4|.
ASSESASRNEQF
>TRBJ2-5|TRBV4-3|.
ASSQGHGGPQETQY
>TRBJ1-2|TRBV15|.
ATSRDQGRGGYT